The 9 T cell receptor beta chains presented below share a single source sample, sequenced in a study of cytotoxic CD8 clonotypes in ibrutinib-treated CLL. Assay used: immunoSEQ multiplex PCR; TCRdb lists only in-frame clones, some missing. In the table there are more than 200,000 clones, 65% to 80% of which are singletons. The sample was PBMCs, taken after 12 months of ibrutinib treatment. The receptors stem from a human donor with chronic lymphocytic leukemia.

The chain joins TRBV29-1 to TRBJ1-6; 9 nucleotides match TRBD1. Germline CDR1 is SQVTM and CDR2 is ANQGSEA. The CDR3 length is 14 residues. The ends lost 5 bases at V and 9 bases at J; junction bases unmatched: 8. The DNA for the CDR3 is TGCAGCGTTTCAAACAGGGGGCCTTTTTCACCCCTCCACTTT. It codes for CSVSNRGPFSPLHF.

The V gene is TRBV5-1, the J gene TRBJ2-7; the match to TRBD2 covers 7 bases. The CDR3 spans 16 residues. CDR1 is SGHRS, CDR2 YFSETQ, per germline. V dropped 0 bases and J dropped 2; count of bases not matched to a gene: 8. The CDR3 here is CASSLVPIGRAYEQYF. For the CDR3, the DNA is TGCGCCAGCAGCTTGGTTCCTATAGGGAGGGCCTACGAGCAGTACTTC.

The chain recombines TRBV15 with TRBJ1-3; D gene uncertain. CDR1 is LNHNV and CDR2 is YYDKDF in the germline V gene (reference sequence). V was clipped by 1 base and J by 0 bases, with 13 bases between them. CDR3 length equals 17 residues. DNA for the CDR3: TGTGCCACCAGCAGAGTTGATAGCTTCTTCTCTGGAAACACCATATATTTT. Encoded protein: CATSRVDSFFSGNTIYF.

This clone was seen more than once but under ten times. The chain combines TRBV6-6 with TRBJ1-3; TRBD1 might be the D (5 bases). Germline CDR1 and CDR2: MNHNY and SVGAGI (reference sequence). The CDR3 is made up of 14 amino acids. Trimming shortened V by 8 bases and J by 4 bases, and 15 bases separated the two germline ends. CDR3 nucleotides: TGTGCCAGCGGCAGGGATTTTGAGGGAAACACCATATATTTT. It codes for CASGRDFEGNTIYF.

V gene TRBV6-5 combines with J gene TRBJ2-1; D is ambiguous. Germline loops: CDR1 MNHEY, CDR2 SVGAGI. V lost 2 bases and J 6 bases, leaving 8 bases between the germline ends. There are 13 residues in the CDR3. The CDR3 nucleotides read TGTGCCAGCAGTTACAAGATGGGCAATGAGCAGTTCTTC. Translation gives CASSYKMGNEQFF.

CDR3 sequence: CASRDPLVLPAQYEQYF. As DNA, the CDR3 is TGTGCCAGCAGAGATCCCTTGGTGCTTCCGGCCCAATACGAGCAGTACTTC. The chain uses TRBV6-4 and TRBJ2-7; D call uncertain. V lost 6 bases and J 4 bases, leaving 25 bases between the germline ends. Per the germline V gene, CDR1 is MRHNA and CDR2 is SNTAGT. The CDR3 loop spans 17 amino acids.

This chain joins TRBV7-6 and TRBJ2-7, with a possible D match to TRBD1 (6 bases). Trimming removed 2 bases from V and 5 bases from J, with 16 bases in between. Germline V gene lookup returns CDR1 SGHVS and CDR2 FNYEAQ. The CDR3 totals 15 residues. This chain's CDR3 is CASSLSPQGRHEQYF. The CDR3 nucleotides are TGTGCCAGCAGCTTATCCCCGCAGGGGCGACACGAGCAGTACTTC. Complete variable domain (other parts from reference TRBV7-6 and TRBJ2-7): GAGVSQSPRYKVTKRGQDVALRCDPISGHVSLYWYRQALGQGPEFLTYFNYEAQQDKSGLPNDRFSAERPEGSISTLTIQRTEQRDSAMYRCASSLSPQGRHEQYFGPGTRLTVT.

The chain combines TRBV7-3 with TRBJ1-5; maybe TRBD1 (6 bases). This CDR3 contains 14 residues. Germline CDR1 is SGHTA and CDR2 is FQGTGA. The V end lost 2 bases, the J end lost 7 bases, and 12 bases lay between the germline ends. CDR3 bases: TGTGCCAGCAGCTTATGGAGGGGGACGCAGCCCCAGCATTTT. This gives the protein CASSLWRGTQPQHF. Full variable domain (remainder filled in from reference TRBV7-3 and TRBJ1-5): GAGVSQTPSNKVTEKGKYVELRCDPISGHTALYWYRQSLGQGPEFLIYFQGTGAADDSGLPNDRFFAVRPEGSVSTLKIQRTERGDSAVYLCASSLWRGTQPQHFGDGTRLSIL.

The V gene is TRBV9, the J gene TRBJ1-3; no definite D call. The V end was cut by 3 bases, the J end by 0 bases, with 16 bases between. Germline CDR1 is SGDLS and CDR2 is YYNGEE. The CDR3 loop spans 17 amino acids. CDR3 sequence reads: CASSASPQVRSGNTIYF. CDR3 coding DNA: TGTGCCAGCAGCGCAAGTCCCCAGGTCCGCTCTGGAAACACCATATATTTT.